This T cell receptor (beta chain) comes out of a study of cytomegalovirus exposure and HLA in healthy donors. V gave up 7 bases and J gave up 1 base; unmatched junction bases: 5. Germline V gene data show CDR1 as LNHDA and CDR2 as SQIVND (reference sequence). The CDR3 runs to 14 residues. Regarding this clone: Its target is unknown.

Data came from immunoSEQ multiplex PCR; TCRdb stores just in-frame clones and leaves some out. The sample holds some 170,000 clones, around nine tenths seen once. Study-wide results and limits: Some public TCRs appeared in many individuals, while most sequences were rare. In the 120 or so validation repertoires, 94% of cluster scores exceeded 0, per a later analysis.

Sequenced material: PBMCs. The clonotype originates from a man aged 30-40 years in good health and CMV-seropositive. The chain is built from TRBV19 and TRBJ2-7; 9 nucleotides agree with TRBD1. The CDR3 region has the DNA TGTGCCAGTACCAGACAGGGGGAATCCTACGAGCAGTACTTC. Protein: CASTRQGESYEQYF.